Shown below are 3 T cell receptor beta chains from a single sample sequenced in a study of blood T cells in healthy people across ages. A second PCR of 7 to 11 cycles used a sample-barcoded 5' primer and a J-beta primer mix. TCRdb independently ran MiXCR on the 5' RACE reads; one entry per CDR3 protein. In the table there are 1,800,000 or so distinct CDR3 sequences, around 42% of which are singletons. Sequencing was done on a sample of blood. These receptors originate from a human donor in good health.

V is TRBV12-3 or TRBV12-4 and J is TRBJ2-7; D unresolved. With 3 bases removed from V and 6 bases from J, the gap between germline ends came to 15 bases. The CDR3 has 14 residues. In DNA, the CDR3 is TGTGCCAGCAGTTTCGCGGCCTTAACGGGCGAGCAGTACTTC. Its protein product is CASSFAALTGEQYF.

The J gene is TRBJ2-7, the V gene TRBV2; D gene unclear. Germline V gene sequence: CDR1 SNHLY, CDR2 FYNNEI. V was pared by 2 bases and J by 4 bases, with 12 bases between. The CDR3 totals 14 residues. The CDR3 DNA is TGTGCCAGCAGTGAATCATGGAAAGGATACGAGCAGTACTTC. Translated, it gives CASSESWKGYEQYF.

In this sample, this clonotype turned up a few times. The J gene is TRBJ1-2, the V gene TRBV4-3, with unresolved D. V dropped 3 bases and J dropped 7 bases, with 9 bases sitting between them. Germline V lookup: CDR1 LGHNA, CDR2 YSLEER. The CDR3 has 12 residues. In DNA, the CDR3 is TGCGCCAGCAGCCATACGGGAGGTGGCTACACCTTC. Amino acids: CASSHTGGGYTF.